The rows below give T cell receptor beta chains drawn from one sample of a study of T cell responses to AZD1222 COVID-19 vaccine. Some clones are missing from TCRdb's copy, which holds only in-frame ones; the method was immunoSEQ multiplex PCR. The top ten clones hold around 4.4% of a sample with over 150,000 clones, about 91% of them seen once. The sample was peripheral blood, taken on day 0 of MenACWY control vaccination. The receptors were sampled from an adult in good health. The conserved cysteine and the conserved F or W are not part of the CDR3 here.

>TRBV6-5|TRBJ1-4
ASSRQATNEKLF
>TRBV2|TRBJ1-2
ASSEPGTNYGYT
>TRBV21-1|TRBJ1-2
ASSKAAGPTYYGYT
>TRBV12-5|TRBJ1-4
ASVRAGEKLF
>TRBV6-5|TRBJ1-4
ASSYSTGRAGEKLF
>TRBV11-2|TRBJ1-2
ASSLGLGSSYGYT
>TRBV4-1|TRBJ1-1
ASSLGQGIMNTEAF
>TRBV3-1/TRBV3-2|TRBJ2-7
ASSPRTSGSGNEQY
>TRBV5-1|TRBJ1-2
ASSLRAGGAYGYT
>TRBV6-5|TRBJ1-6
ASTRGSYNSPLH
>TRBV24-1|TRBJ2-2
ATSDTSGPNTGELF
>TRBV30|TRBJ1-2
AWIGTNYGYT
>TRBV5-1|TRBJ2-1
ASSDGTNKGEQF
>TRBV5-1|TRBJ1-1
ASSWGALGKRTEAF